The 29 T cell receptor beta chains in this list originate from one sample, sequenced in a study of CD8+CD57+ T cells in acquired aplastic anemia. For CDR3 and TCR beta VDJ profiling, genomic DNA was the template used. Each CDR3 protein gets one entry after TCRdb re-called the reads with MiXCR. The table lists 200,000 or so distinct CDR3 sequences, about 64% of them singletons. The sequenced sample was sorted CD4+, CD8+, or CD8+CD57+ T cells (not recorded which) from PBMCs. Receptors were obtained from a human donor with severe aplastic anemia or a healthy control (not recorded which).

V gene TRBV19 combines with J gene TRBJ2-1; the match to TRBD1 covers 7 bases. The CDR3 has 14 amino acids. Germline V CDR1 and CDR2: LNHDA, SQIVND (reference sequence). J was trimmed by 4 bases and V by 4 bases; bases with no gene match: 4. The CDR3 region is CASSKGAEYNEQFF. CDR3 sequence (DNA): TGTGCCAGTAGTAAGGGGGCGGAATACAATGAGCAGTTCTTC.

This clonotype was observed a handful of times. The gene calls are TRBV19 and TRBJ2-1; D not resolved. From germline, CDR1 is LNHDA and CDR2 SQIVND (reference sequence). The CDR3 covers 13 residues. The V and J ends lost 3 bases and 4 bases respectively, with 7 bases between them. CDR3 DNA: TGTGCCAGTAGTATGGTTCCTTACAATGAGCAGTTCTTC. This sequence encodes CASSMVPYNEQFF.

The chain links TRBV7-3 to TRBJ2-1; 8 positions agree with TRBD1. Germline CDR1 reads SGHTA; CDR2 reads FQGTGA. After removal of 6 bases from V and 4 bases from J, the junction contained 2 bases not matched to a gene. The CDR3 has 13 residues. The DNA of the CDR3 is TGTGCCAGCAGTCGACAGGGGTACAATGAGCAGTTCTTC. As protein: CASSRQGYNEQFF. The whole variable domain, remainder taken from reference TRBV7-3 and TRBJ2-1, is GAGVSQTPSNKVTEKGKYVELRCDPISGHTALYWYRQSLGQGPEFLIYFQGTGAADDSGLPNDRFFAVRPEGSVSTLKIQRTERGDSAVYLCASSRQGYNEQFFGPGTRLTVL.

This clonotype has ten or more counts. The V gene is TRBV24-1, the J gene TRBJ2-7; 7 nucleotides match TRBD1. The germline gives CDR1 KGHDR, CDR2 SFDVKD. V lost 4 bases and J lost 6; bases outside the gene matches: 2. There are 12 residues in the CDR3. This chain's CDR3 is CATSDYRGEQYF. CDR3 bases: TGTGCCACCAGTGACTACAGGGGCGAGCAGTACTTC.

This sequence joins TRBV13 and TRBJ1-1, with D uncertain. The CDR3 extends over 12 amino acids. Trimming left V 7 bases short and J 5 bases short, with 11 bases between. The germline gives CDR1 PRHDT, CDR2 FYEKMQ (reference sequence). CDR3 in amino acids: CASTERDTEAFF. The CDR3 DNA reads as TGTGCCAGCACCGAGCGGGATACTGAAGCTTTCTTT.

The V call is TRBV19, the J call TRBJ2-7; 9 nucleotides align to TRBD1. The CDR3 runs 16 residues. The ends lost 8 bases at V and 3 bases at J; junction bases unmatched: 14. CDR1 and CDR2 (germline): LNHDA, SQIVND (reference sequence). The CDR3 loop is CASGTGLETGGYEQYF. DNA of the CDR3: TGTGCCAGTGGTACGGGGCTCGAGACAGGGGGCTACGAGCAGTACTTC.

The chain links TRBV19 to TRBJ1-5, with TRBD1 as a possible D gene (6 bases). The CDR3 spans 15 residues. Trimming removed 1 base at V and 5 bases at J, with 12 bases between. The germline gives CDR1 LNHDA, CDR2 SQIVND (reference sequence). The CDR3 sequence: CASSIGGGYYQPQHF. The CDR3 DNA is TGTGCCAGTAGTATAGGAGGGGGGTATTATCAGCCCCAGCATTTT.

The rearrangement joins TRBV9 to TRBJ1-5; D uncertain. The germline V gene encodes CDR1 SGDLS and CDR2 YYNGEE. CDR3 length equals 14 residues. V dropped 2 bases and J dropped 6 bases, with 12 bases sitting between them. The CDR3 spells CASSVQAVGQPQHF. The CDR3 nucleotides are TGTGCCAGCAGCGTCCAGGCGGTAGGTCAGCCCCAGCATTTT.

The CDR3 DNA reads as TGTGCCACCGCAAGGGACGAGCGGAACACTGAAGCTTTCTTT. Encoded protein: CATARDERNTEAFF. This chain connects TRBV24-1 to TRBJ1-1, with a possible D match to TRBD1 (5 bases). Germline V gene data show CDR1 as KGHDR and CDR2 as SFDVKD. V was trimmed by 9 bases and J by 1 base, leaving 14 bases between them. The CDR3 has 14 amino acids.

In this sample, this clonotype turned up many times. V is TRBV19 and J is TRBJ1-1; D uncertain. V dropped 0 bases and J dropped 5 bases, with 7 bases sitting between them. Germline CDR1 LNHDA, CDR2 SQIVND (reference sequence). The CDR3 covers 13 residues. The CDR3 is CASSIDRGTEAFF. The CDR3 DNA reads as TGTGCCAGTAGTATAGATCGGGGTACTGAAGCTTTCTTT. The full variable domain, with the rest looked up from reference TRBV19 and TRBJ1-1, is DGGITQSPKYLFRKEGQNVTLSCEQNLNHDAMYWYRQDPGQGLRLIYYSQIVNDFQKGDIAEGYSVSREKKESFPLTVTSAQKNPTAFYLCASSIDRGTEAFFGQGTRLTVV.

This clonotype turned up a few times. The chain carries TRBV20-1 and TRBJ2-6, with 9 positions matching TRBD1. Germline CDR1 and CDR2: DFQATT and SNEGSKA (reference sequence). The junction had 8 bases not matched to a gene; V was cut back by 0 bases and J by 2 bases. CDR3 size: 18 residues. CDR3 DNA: TGCAGTGCTAGAGAACAGGGGGCGCGAATGACTGGGGCCAACGTCCTGACTTTC. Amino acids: CSAREQGARMTGANVLTF.

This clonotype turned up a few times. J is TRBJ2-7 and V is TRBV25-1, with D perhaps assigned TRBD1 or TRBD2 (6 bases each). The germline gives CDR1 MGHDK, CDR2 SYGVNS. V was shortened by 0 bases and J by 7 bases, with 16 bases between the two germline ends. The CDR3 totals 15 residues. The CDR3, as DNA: TGTGCCAGCAGTGAATACGGGGGCTCGAGCGGTGAGCAGTACTTC. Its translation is CASSEYGGSSGEQYF.

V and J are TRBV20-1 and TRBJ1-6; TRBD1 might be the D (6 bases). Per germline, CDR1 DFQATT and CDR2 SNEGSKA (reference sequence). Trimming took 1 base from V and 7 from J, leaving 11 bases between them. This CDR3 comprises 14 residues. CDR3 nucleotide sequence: TGCAGTGCTAGAGCCCCGGACAGAAATTCACCCCTCCACTTT. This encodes CSARAPDRNSPLHF.

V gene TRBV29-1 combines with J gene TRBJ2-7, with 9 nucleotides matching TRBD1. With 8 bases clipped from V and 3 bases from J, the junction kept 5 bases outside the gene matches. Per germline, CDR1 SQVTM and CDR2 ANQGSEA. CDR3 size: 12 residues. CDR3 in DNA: TGCAGCACAGGGGGCCCTTTCTACGAGCAGTACTTC. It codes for CSTGGPFYEQYF.

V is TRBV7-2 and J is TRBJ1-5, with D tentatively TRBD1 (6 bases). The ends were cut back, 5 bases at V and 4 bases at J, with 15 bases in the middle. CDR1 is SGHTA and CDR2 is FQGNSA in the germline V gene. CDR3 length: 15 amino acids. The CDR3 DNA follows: TGTGCCAGCAGCCTACGGGGGGGGCGGAATCAGCCCCAGCATTTT. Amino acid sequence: CASSLRGGRNQPQHF.

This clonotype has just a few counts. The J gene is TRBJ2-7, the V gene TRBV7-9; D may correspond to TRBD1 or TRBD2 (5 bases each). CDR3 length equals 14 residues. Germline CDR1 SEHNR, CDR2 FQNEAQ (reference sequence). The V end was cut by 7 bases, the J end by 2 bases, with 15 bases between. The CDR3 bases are TGTGCCAGCACCCCACGGGACGGACCCTACGAGCAGTACTTC. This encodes CASTPRDGPYEQYF.

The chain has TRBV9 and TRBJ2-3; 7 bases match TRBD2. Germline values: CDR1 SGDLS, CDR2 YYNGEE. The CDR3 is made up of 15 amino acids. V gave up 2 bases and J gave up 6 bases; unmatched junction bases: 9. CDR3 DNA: TGTGCCAGCAGCGTGACGGGCGGGAGCTGGGATACGCAGTATTTT. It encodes CASSVTGGSWDTQYF.

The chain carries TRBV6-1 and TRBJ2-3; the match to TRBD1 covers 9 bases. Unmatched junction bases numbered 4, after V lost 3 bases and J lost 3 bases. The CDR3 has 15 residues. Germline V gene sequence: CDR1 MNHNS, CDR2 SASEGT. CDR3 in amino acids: CASSEGTGQTDTQYF. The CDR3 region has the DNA TGTGCCAGCAGTGAGGGGACAGGGCAAACAGATACGCAGTATTTT.

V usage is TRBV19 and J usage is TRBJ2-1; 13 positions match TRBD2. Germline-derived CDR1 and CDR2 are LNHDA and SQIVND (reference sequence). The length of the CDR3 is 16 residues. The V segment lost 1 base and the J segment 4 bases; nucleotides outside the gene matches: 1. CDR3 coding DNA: TGTGCCAGTAGTATAGGGACTAGCGGGGGTTACAATGAGCAGTTCTTC. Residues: CASSIGTSGGYNEQFF. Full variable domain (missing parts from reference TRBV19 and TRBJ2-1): DGGITQSPKYLFRKEGQNVTLSCEQNLNHDAMYWYRQDPGQGLRLIYYSQIVNDFQKGDIAEGYSVSREKKESFPLTVTSAQKNPTAFYLCASSIGTSGGYNEQFFGPGTRLTVL.

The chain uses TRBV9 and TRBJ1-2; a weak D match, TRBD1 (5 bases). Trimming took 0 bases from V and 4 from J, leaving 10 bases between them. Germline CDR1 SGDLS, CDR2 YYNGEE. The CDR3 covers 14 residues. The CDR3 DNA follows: TGTGCCAGCAGCGTAGAGGCGGGACTCTATGGCTACACCTTC. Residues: CASSVEAGLYGYTF.

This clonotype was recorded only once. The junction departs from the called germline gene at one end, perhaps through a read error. The CDR3 nucleotides are TGTGCCAGCAGCTCCCCCGGATACACAGCTACGCAGTATTTT. It codes for CASSSPGYTATQYF. V is TRBV7-9 and J is TRBJ2-3; D is undetermined. The CDR3 sequence is 14 residues long. Germline V gives CDR1 SEHNR, CDR2 FQNEAQ (reference sequence).

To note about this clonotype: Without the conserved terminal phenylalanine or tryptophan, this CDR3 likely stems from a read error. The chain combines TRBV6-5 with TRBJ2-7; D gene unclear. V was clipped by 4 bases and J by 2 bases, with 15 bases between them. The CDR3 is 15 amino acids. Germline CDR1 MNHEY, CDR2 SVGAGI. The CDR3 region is CASSLRWNSPYEQYL. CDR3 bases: TGTGCCAGCAGTTTGAGGTGGAACAGCCCCTACGAGCAGTACTTA.

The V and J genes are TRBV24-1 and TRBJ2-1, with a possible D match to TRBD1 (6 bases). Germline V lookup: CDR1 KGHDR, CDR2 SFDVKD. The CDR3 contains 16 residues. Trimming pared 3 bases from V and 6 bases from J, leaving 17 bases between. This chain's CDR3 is CATSDPSPRGGNEQFF. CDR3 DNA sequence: TGTGCCACCAGTGATCCTAGCCCCAGGGGTGGCAATGAGCAGTTCTTC.

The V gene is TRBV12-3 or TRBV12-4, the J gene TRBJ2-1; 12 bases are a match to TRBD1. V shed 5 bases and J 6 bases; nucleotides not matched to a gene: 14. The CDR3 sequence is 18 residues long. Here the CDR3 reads CASSGRDRGLTVGNEQFF. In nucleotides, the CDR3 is TGTGCCAGCAGTGGCCGGGACAGGGGGCTGACCGTAGGCAATGAGCAGTTCTTC.

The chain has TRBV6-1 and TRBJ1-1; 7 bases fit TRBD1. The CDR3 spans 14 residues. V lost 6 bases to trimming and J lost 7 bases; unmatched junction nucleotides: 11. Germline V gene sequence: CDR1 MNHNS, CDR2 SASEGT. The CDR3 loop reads CASSDLAGGNEAFF. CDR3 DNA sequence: TGTGCCAGCAGCGACCTCGCAGGGGGTAATGAAGCTTTCTTT.

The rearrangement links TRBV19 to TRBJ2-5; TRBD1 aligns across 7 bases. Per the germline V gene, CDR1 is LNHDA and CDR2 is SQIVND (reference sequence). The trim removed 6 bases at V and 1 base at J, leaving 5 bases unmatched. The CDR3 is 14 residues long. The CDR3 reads CASRVGQAQETQYF. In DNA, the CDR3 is TGTGCCAGTAGAGTAGGACAGGCCCAAGAGACCCAGTACTTC.

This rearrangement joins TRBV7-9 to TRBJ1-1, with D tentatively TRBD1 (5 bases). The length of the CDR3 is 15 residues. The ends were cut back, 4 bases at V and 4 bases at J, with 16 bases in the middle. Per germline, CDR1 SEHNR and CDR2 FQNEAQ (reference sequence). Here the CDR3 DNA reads TGTGCCAGCAGCTGGTCTCGTGGGGCTAGCACTGAAGCTTTCTTT. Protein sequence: CASSWSRGASTEAFF.

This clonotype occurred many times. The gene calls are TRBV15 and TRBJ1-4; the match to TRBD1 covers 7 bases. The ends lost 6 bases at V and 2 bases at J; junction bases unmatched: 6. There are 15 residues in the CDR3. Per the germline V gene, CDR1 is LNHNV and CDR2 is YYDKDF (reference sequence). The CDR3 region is CATRDQGETNEKLFF. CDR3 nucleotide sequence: TGTGCCACCAGGGATCAGGGGGAGACTAATGAAAAACTGTTTTTT.

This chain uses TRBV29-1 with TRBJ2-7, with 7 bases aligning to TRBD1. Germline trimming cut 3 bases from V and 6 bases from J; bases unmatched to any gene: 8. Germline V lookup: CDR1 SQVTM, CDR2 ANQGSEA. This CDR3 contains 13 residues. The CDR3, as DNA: TGCAGCGTTGATTTGTGGGACAGTGGCGAGCAGTACTTC. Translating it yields CSVDLWDSGEQYF.